The 13 T cell receptor beta chains below all came from one sample that was sequenced in a study of cytomegalovirus exposure and HLA in healthy donors. Primers: 60 Vbeta forward and 13 Jbeta reverse. Only in-frame clones appear in the TCRdb table, and some are missing; sequencing was by immunoSEQ multiplex PCR. The data show about 100,000 clones, roughly 80% seen once. The sample taken for sequencing was PBMCs. The receptors stem from a middle-aged man in good health and CMV-seropositive.

The chain recombines TRBV7-9 with TRBJ2-5, with a weak D call TRBD2 (6 bases). The J call may be wrong; the DNA end is better matched by TRBJ2-7. Germline CDR1 and CDR2: SEHNR and FQNEAQ (reference sequence). The CDR3 has 15 residues. The CDR3 region is CASSLTEGRPGEQYF. As DNA, the CDR3 is TGTGCCAGCAGCTTAACGGAGGGCCGGCCCGGCGAGCAGTACTTC.

This clone showed up just a few times. The chain has TRBV7-2 and TRBJ2-5; D remains ambiguous. The end of the DNA is better explained by TRBJ2-7, so the J call may be wrong. Germline CDR1 and CDR2: SGHTA and FQGNSA. This CDR3 has 11 residues. Here the CDR3 DNA reads TGTGCCAGCAGCCCGATCTACGAGCAGTACTTC. Translated, it gives CASSPIYEQYF.

The chain joins TRBV21-1 to TRBJ2-7; TRBD1 is taken as the D call from the table, unchecked against the DNA. TRBV21-1 has pseudogene status. The CDR3 has 14 residues. The CDR3 reads CASSKANRSYEQYF. In nucleotides, the CDR3 is TGTGCCAGCAGCAAAGCAAACAGGTCCTACGAGCAGTACTTC.

The chain carries TRBV5-1 and TRBJ1-1, with 8 nucleotides matching TRBD1. V lost 1 base to trimming and J lost 1 base; unmatched junction nucleotides: 6. Germline-derived CDR1 and CDR2 are SGHRS and YFSETQ. This CDR3 spans 16 amino acids. DNA for the CDR3: TGCGCCAGCAGCTTGAGGCCAGGGGGCGGGAACACTGAAGCTTTCTTT. Amino acid sequence: CASSLRPGGGNTEAFF.

V and J are TRBV28 and TRBJ1-1; the D gene is possibly TRBD1 (5 bases). Trimming removed 6 bases at V and 1 base at J, with 15 bases between. Germline V gene data show CDR1 as MDHEN and CDR2 as SYDVKM. CDR3 size: 15 residues. CDR3 sequence (DNA): TGTGCCAGCAGGACCTTGGCAGGGCGGAACACTGAAGCTTTCTTT. Residues: CASRTLAGRNTEAFF.

This clone has more than one count but fewer than ten. The chain uses TRBV9 and TRBJ2-3; weak D call: TRBD2 (6 bases). CDR1 and CDR2 from the germline V gene are SGDLS and YYNGEE. The ends were cut back, 3 bases at V and 2 bases at J, with 10 bases in the middle. The CDR3 has 14 amino acids. The DNA of the CDR3 is TGTGCCAGCAGCGGGGGCGGGATCACAGATACGCAGTATTTT. As protein: CASSGGGITDTQYF.

The chain is built from TRBV9 and TRBJ2-3; 10 bases agree with TRBD2. The CDR3 is 15 residues long. The V segment lost 4 bases and the J segment 4 bases; nucleotides outside the gene matches: 6. Germline-derived CDR1 and CDR2 are SGDLS and YYNGEE. CDR3 region: CASSLLAGGADTQYF. CDR3 DNA sequence: TGTGCCAGCAGCCTCTTAGCGGGAGGTGCAGATACGCAGTATTTT.

The rearrangement links TRBV19 to TRBJ1-5; D is unresolved. Germline lookup yields CDR1 LNHDA and CDR2 SQIVND (reference sequence). Between the trimmed V and J ends, which lost 7 bases and 3 bases, there was a span of 16 bases. The CDR3 has 15 amino acids. CDR3 bases: TGTGCCAGTATGGTAGGGCGGCGGGACAATCAGCCCCAGCATTTT. It encodes CASMVGRRDNQPQHF.

This rearrangement joins TRBV7-2 to TRBJ2-7; tentatively, D is TRBD2 (5 bases). Per germline, CDR1 SGHTA and CDR2 FQGNSA. The CDR3 runs to 12 residues. V was clipped by 0 bases and J by 7 bases, with 7 bases between them. The CDR3 spells CASSLAGAEQYF. CDR3 nucleotides: TGTGCCAGCAGCTTAGCGGGAGCTGAGCAGTACTTC.

The rearrangement uses TRBV5-5 and TRBJ2-5, with 7 bases aligning to TRBD1. CDR3 length equals 14 residues. Trimming removed 5 bases from V and 3 bases from J; junction bases left unmatched: 7. CDR1 and CDR2 from the germline V gene are SGHKS and YYEKEE (reference sequence). The CDR3: CASRAGTVKETQYF. The CDR3 DNA reads TGTGCCAGCAGGGCCGGGACAGTTAAAGAGACCCAGTACTTC.

This clone was seen a single time. The chain recombines TRBV2 with TRBJ1-2, with a possible D match to TRBD1 (5 bases). The germline V gene has CDR1 SNHLY and CDR2 FYNNEI. The CDR3 is 14 amino acids. Trimming took off 5 bases at V and 2 bases at J, with 12 bases between the two ends. CDR3: CASSPRDWNYGYTF. As DNA, the CDR3 is TGTGCCAGCAGTCCCAGGGACTGGAACTATGGCTACACCTTC.

The rearrangement links TRBV30 to TRBJ2-1, with 7 bases lining up with TRBD2. This CDR3 region has 14 residues. The ends lost 4 bases at V and 8 bases at J; junction bases unmatched: 11. CDR1 and CDR2 from the germline V gene are GTSNPN and SVGIG (reference sequence). This CDR3 is CAWNAGVCIYEQFF. The CDR3 region has the DNA TGTGCCTGGAACGCGGGAGTTTGCATATATGAGCAGTTCTTC.

The J gene is TRBJ2-1, the V gene TRBV7-9; D unclear. Trimming shortened V by 1 base and J by 2 bases, and 6 bases separated the two germline ends. Germline V gives CDR1 SEHNR, CDR2 FQNEAQ (reference sequence). This CDR3 contains 14 residues. The chain's CDR3 is CASSLGLAYNEQFF. The CDR3, as DNA: TGTGCCAGCAGCTTAGGTTTAGCCTACAATGAGCAGTTCTTC. The full variable domain, with the rest looked up from reference TRBV7-9 and TRBJ2-1, is DTGVSQNPRHKITKRGQNVTFRCDPISEHNRLYWYRQTLGQGPEFLTYFQNEAQLEKSRLLSDRFSAERPKGSFSTLEIQRTEQGDSAMYLCASSLGLAYNEQFFGPGTRLTVL.